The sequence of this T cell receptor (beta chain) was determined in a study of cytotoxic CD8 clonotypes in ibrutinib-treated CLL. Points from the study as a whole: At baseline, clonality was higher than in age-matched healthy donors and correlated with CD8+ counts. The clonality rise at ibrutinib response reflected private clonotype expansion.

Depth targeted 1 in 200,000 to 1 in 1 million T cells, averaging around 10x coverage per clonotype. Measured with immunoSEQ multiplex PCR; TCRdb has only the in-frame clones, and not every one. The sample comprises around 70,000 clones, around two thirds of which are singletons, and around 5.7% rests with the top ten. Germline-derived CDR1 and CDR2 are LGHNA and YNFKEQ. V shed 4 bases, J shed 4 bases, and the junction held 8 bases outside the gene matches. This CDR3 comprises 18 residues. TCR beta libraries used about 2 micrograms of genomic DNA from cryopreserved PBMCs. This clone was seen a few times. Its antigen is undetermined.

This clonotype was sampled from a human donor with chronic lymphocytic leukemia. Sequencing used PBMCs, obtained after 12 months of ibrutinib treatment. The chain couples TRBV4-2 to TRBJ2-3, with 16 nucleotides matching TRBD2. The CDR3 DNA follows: TGTGCCAGCAGCCGGGCCGGGACTAGCGGGGGGGCCCCAGATACGCAGTATTTT. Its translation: CASSRAGTSGGAPDTQYF.